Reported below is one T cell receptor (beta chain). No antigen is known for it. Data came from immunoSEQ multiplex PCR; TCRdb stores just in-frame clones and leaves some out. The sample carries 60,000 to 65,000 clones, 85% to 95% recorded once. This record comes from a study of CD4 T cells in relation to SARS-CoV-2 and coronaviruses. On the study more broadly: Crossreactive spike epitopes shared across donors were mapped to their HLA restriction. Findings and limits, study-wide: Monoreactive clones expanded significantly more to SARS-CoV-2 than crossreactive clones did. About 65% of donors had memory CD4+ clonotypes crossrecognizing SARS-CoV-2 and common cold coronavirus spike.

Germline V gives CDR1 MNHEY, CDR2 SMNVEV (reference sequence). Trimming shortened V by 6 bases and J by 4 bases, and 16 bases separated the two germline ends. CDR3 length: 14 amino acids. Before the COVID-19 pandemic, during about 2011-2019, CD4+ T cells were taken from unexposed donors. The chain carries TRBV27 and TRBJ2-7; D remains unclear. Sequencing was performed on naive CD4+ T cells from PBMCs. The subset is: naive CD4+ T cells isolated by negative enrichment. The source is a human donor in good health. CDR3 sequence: CASSLSGPRYEQYF. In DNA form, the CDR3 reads TGTGCCAGCAGCCTCTCCGGGCCTAGGTACGAGCAGTACTTC.